The next 14 T cell receptor beta chains were all read from a single sample in a study of blood T cell repertoires in COVID-19. Data came from immunoSEQ multiplex PCR; TCRdb stores just in-frame clones and leaves some out. The table lists 50,000 or so clones, about 93% of them singletons. Specimen: peripheral blood. Receptors were obtained from a human donor with active COVID-19. The donor label of this sample is uncertain.

This chain joins TRBV5-1 and TRBJ2-5; TRBD1 aligns across 7 bases. Germline lookup yields CDR1 SGHRS and CDR2 YFSETQ. The CDR3 extends over 15 amino acids. V lost 4 bases to trimming and J lost 5 bases; unmatched junction nucleotides: 11. DNA of the CDR3: TGCGCCAGCAGCGTCAATGACAGGGTAGGGGAGACCCAGTACTTC. Protein: CASSVNDRVGETQYF.

The V call is TRBV14, the J call TRBJ1-4; 7 positions agree with TRBD1. Germline CDR1 is SGHDN and CDR2 is FVKESK. This CDR3 region has 16 residues. Trimming took 4 bases from V and 8 from J; bases not matched to a gene: 13. Here the CDR3 reads CASSPDLRGLGEKLFF. DNA for the CDR3: TGTGCCAGCAGCCCTGACTTAAGGGGGCTCGGCGAAAAACTGTTTTTT.

The chain recombines TRBV3-1 (or the pseudogene TRBV3-2) with TRBJ2-7; 10 bases match TRBD2. The CDR3 totals 16 residues. CDR1 and CDR2 from the germline V gene are LGHDT and YNNKEL (reference sequence). Trimming cost V 6 bases and J 0 bases; bases outside gene matches: 8. The CDR3 here is CASSRSSGSYSYEQYF. The DNA of the CDR3 is TGTGCCAGCAGTAGGTCTAGCGGGAGTTACTCCTACGAGCAGTACTTC.

This chain connects TRBV9 to TRBJ1-4, with a weak D call TRBD1 (6 bases). From germline, CDR1 is SGDLS and CDR2 YYNGEE. Trimming removed 3 bases from V and 6 bases from J, with 12 bases in between. CDR3 length equals 14 residues. CDR3 amino acids: CASSGGQIYEKLFF. The CDR3 DNA is TGTGCCAGCAGCGGAGGACAGATTTATGAAAAACTGTTTTTT.

This chain connects TRBV6-5 to TRBJ2-7; 10 nucleotides line up with TRBD2. Germline trimming cut 6 bases from V and 2 bases from J; bases unmatched to any gene: 4. The germline gives CDR1 MNHEY, CDR2 SVGAGI. CDR3 length: 14 amino acids. The CDR3: CASRGSGGPYEQYV. CDR3 nucleotide sequence: TGTGCCAGCAGAGGTAGCGGGGGGCCCTACGAGCAGTACGTC.

The chain has TRBV27 and TRBJ2-7, with 7 bases that match TRBD1. This CDR3 is 17 amino acids long. The germline V gene encodes CDR1 MNHEY and CDR2 SMNVEV (reference sequence). V lost 2 bases to trimming and J lost 0 bases; unmatched junction nucleotides: 10. As DNA, the CDR3 is TGTGCCAGCAGTTTACAGTATTACAGGGGAAGCTCCTACGAGCAGTACTTC. It encodes CASSLQYYRGSSYEQYF.

The chain carries TRBV7-2 and TRBJ1-2; TRBD1 aligns across 7 bases. V dropped 0 bases and J dropped 3; count of bases not matched to a gene: 1. This CDR3 region has 14 residues. Germline CDR1 reads SGHTA; CDR2 reads FQGNSA. CDR3 DNA: TGTGCCAGCAGCTTAGCTGACAGGGACTATGGCTACACCTTC. Its translation: CASSLADRDYGYTF.

The rearrangement links TRBV11-1 to TRBJ2-3; D is perhaps TRBD2 (6 bases). V gave up 5 bases and J gave up 6 bases, with 15 bases separating them. Germline CDR1 is SGHAT and CDR2 is FQDESV (reference sequence). The CDR3 runs 14 residues. The CDR3, as DNA: TGTGCCAGCAGCCGACGGGACTCGCCGGATACGCAGTATTTT. This translates into CASSRRDSPDTQYF. The variable domain in full, completed from reference TRBV11-1 and TRBJ2-3, reads EAEVAQSPRYKITEKSQAVAFWCDPISGHATLYWYRQILGQGPELLVQFQDESVVDDSQLPKDRFSAERLKGVDSTLKIQPAELGDSAMYLCASSRRDSPDTQYFGPGTRLTVL.

The genes are TRBV20-1 and TRBJ2-3, with D hard to call. Between the trimmed V and J ends, which lost 3 bases and 0 bases, there was a span of 7 bases. CDR3 length: 13 amino acids. The germline V gene encodes CDR1 DFQATT and CDR2 SNEGSKA (reference sequence). The CDR3, as DNA: TGCAGTGCTAGTGACCCAAGCACAGATACGCAGTATTTT. Translated, it gives CSASDPSTDTQYF.

The rearrangement joins TRBV5-1 to TRBJ2-5; the D gene is possibly TRBD2 (7 bases). Germline CDR1 is SGHRS and CDR2 is YFSETQ. V gave up 0 bases and J gave up 2 bases, with 11 bases separating them. This CDR3 has 15 residues. The CDR3 is CASSLGGGLQETQYF. CDR3 sequence (DNA): TGCGCCAGCAGCTTGGGAGGGGGACTACAAGAGACCCAGTACTTC. The whole variable domain, filled in from reference TRBV5-1 and TRBJ2-5, reads KAGVTQTPRYLIKTRGQQVTLSCSPISGHRSVSWYQQTPGQGLQFLFEYFSETQRNKGNFPGRFSGRQFSNSRSEMNVSTLELGDSALYLCASSLGGGLQETQYFGPGTRLLVL.

The chain uses TRBV6-5 and TRBJ2-7; D might be TRBD1 (5 bases). Deletions cut 0 bases from V and 2 bases from J, with 11 bases between. Germline V gene lookup returns CDR1 MNHEY and CDR2 SVGAGI. The CDR3 sequence is 15 residues long. CDR3 nucleotides: TGTGCCAGCAGTTACTCTCCAGGGCCCGCCTACGAGCAGTACTTC. Translated: CASSYSPGPAYEQYF.

The chain recombines TRBV19 with TRBJ2-3; 8 positions agree with TRBD1. Germline V gene data show CDR1 as LNHDA and CDR2 as SQIVND (reference sequence). The CDR3 totals 12 residues. Unmatched junction bases numbered 4, after V lost 11 bases and J lost 3 bases. The CDR3 bases are TGTGCCGCAGGGGGCCCGACAGATACGCAGTATTTT. Protein product: CAAGGPTDTQYF.

The chain links TRBV19 to TRBJ1-2, with 8 nucleotides matching TRBD1. The CDR3 is 15 amino acids. Per germline, CDR1 LNHDA and CDR2 SQIVND (reference sequence). Unmatched junction bases numbered 13, after V lost 9 bases and J lost 4 bases. In DNA, the CDR3 is TGTGCCAGCAACGAAGGACAGGGTCGGATCTATGGCTACACCTTC. Translation gives CASNEGQGRIYGYTF.

The chain links TRBV10-3 to TRBJ2-5; 8 bases align to TRBD1. Germline V lookup: CDR1 ENHRY, CDR2 SYGVKD. The CDR3 extends over 15 amino acids. V gave up 4 bases and J gave up 2 bases; unmatched junction bases: 6. The CDR3 bases are TGTGCCATCAGTGGGAAGGACAGGGCTCAAGAGACCCAGTACTTC. Its protein is CAISGKDRAQETQYF.